This T cell receptor (beta chain) was sequenced during a study of T cells in Graves' hyperthyroidism and ophthalmopathy. Germline CDR1 reads SGHTA; CDR2 reads FQGNSA. The CDR3 has 18 amino acids. V lost 5 bases and J lost 0; bases outside the gene matches: 12. The authors deemed Graves' hyperthyroidism stable absent ophthalmopathy progression within 18 months. Using RNA transcripts as the source, TCR beta CDR3 regions were amplified. TCR CDR3 regions were first amplified by RT-PCR with HTBI primers. Using its own MiXCR run on the multiplex PCR reads, TCRdb lists one record per CDR3 protein. The sample contains roughly 100,000 distinct CDR3 sequences, less than 55% of which appear only once.

This sequence originates from a middle-aged man with Graves' hyperthyroidism. The sequenced material came from blood. The J gene is TRBJ1-5, the V gene TRBV7-2, with 8 bases lining up with TRBD1. The CDR3 sequence is CASSRRAGGPSSNQPQHF. CDR3 DNA: TGTGCCAGCAGCCGGCGGGCAGGGGGCCCATCTAGCAATCAGCCCCAGCATTTT.